What follows are 31 T cell receptor beta chains derived from one specimen sequenced in a study of blood T cells in healthy people across ages. Then a second PCR, running about 6 to 12 cycles, was carried out with a sample-barcoded 5' primer and a J-beta primer mix. MiXCR was run by TCRdb on the 5' RACE reads, yielding one entry per CDR3 protein. Among 700,000 to 950,000 distinct CDR3 sequences listed, roughly 60% were seen once. Input material: blood. The source of these receptors is a young man in good health.

The genes are TRBV29-1 and TRBJ2-1; D possibly corresponds to TRBD2 (5 bases). Germline assignment: CDR1 SQVTM and CDR2 ANQGSEA. V was cut by 4 bases and J by 7 bases, with 17 bases left in between. The CDR3 consists of 14 residues. Written as DNA, the CDR3 is TGCAGCGTTGTCGGTCCACTAGTCTCTAATGAGCAGTTCTTC. As protein: CSVVGPLVSNEQFF.

The CDR3 bases are TGCAGTGCTAGAGACTCAGGGATCCTTGATTTTAATGAGCAGTTCTTC. Its translation: CSARDSGILDFNEQFF. This chain links TRBV20-1 with TRBJ2-1; D perhaps matches TRBD1 (5 bases). The V end was cut by 0 bases, the J end by 7 bases, with 19 bases between. The germline V gene encodes CDR1 DFQATT and CDR2 SNEGSKA (reference sequence). The CDR3 is made up of 16 amino acids.

On this clonotype itself: Its ends do not fully match the called genes, so a read error is possible. The chain is built from TRBV20-1 and TRBJ1-2; D is perhaps TRBD1 (6 bases). Germline V gene data show CDR1 as DFQATT and CDR2 as SNEGSKA (reference sequence). The CDR3 is 12 amino acids. CDR3 sequence (DNA): TGCAGTGCTAGCCAGGGGTCGTATGACTACACCTTC. It translates to CSASQGSYDYTF.

The chain uses TRBV12-3 or TRBV12-4 and TRBJ2-5; D uncertain. Trimming pared 4 bases from V and 2 bases from J, leaving 5 bases between. This CDR3 has 12 amino acids. CDR3 nucleotides: TGTGCCAGCAGTTGGATGCAAGAGACCCAGTACTTC. Amino acids: CASSWMQETQYF.

The sample holds a few counts of this clonotype. The rearrangement links TRBV7-9 to TRBJ2-5; D may be TRBD2 (5 bases). This CDR3 region has 16 residues. From germline, CDR1 is SEHNR and CDR2 FQNEAQ (reference sequence). Trimming shortened V by 3 bases and J by 4 bases, and 18 bases separated the two germline ends. For the CDR3, the DNA is TGTGCCAGCAGCTTGGGTACCTTATCGGGGTTAGAGACCCAGTACTTC. It translates to CASSLGTLSGLETQYF. The full variable domain, rest sourced from reference TRBV7-9 and TRBJ2-5, is DTGVSQNPRHKITKRGQNVTFRCDPISEHNRLYWYRQTLGQGPEFLTYFQNEAQLEKSRLLSDRFSAERPKGSFSTLEIQRTEQGDSAMYLCASSLGTLSGLETQYFGPGTRLLVL.

The chain employs TRBV20-1 and TRBJ2-5, with a possible D match to TRBD1 (6 bases). The J call may be in error: the DNA end matches TRBJ2-7 better. CDR1 DFQATT and CDR2 SNEGSKA come from the germline V gene (reference sequence). This CDR3 has 13 residues. The CDR3 DNA is TGCAGTGCTAGGGAGGCAGGGGTTCGCGAGCAGTACTTC. Protein product: CSAREAGVREQYF.

CDR3 loop: CASARFVPGLLTDTQYF. CDR3 sequence (DNA): TGTGCCAGTGCAAGGTTCGTCCCGGGACTACTCACAGATACGCAGTATTTT. This chain links TRBV5-6 with TRBJ2-3; the match to TRBD2 covers 7 bases. Per the germline V gene, CDR1 is SGHDT and CDR2 is YYEEEE. V was pared by 8 bases and J by 2 bases, with 17 bases of the junction left unmatched. The CDR3 is made up of 17 amino acids.

The chain recombines TRBV10-3 with TRBJ1-5; no reliable D call. The CDR3 contains 15 residues. V gave up 4 bases and J gave up 2 bases, with 12 bases separating them. Germline V CDR1 and CDR2: ENHRY, SYGVKD. The CDR3 loop reads CAISGSGNGNQPQHF. CDR3 bases: TGTGCCATCAGTGGATCGGGCAACGGCAATCAGCCCCAGCATTTT.

The CDR3 DNA follows: TGCAGTGCTAGGGCCCCAACTAGCGGGACGCCTAGCACAGATACGCAGTATTTT. It yields the protein CSARAPTSGTPSTDTQYF. The chain uses TRBV20-1 and TRBJ2-3, with 10 bases aligning to TRBD2. Trimming took 3 bases from V and 0 from J; bases not matched to a gene: 12. From germline, CDR1 is DFQATT and CDR2 SNEGSKA (reference sequence). This CDR3 has 18 amino acids.

This clonotype was picked up a small number of times. This rearrangement joins TRBV7-8 to TRBJ2-3; tentatively, D is TRBD2 (7 bases). The CDR3 runs to 16 residues. V shed 1 base and J shed 3 bases, with 14 bases lying between them. CDR1 and CDR2 from the germline V gene are SGHVS and FQNEAQ. Here the CDR3 reads CASSLVGGVNTDTQYF. DNA for the CDR3: TGTGCCAGCAGCTTAGTAGGGGGGGTAAATACAGATACGCAGTATTTT.

This clonotype appeared a few times. The chain couples TRBV28 to TRBJ2-7, with D possibly TRBD2 on 5 matching bases. This CDR3 region has 15 residues. The germline gives CDR1 MDHEN, CDR2 SYDVKM. With 7 bases removed from V and 3 bases from J, the gap between germline ends came to 19 bases. In nucleotides, the CDR3 is TGTGCCAGCACCTCCCTGGACTTCTACCTCTACGAGCAGTACTTC. Its protein is CASTSLDFYLYEQYF. Combining the CDR3 with reference TRBV28 and TRBJ2-7 gives the whole variable domain DVKVTQSSRYLVKRTGEKVFLECVQDMDHENMFWYRQDPGLGLRLIYFSYDVKMKEKGDIPEGYSVSREKKERFSLILESASTNQTSMYLCASTSLDFYLYEQYFGPGTRLTVT.

The rearrangement links TRBV11-2 to TRBJ2-1; 12 bases are shared with TRBD1. Germline CDR1 SGHAT, CDR2 FQNNGV. V lost 0 bases and J lost 6; bases outside the gene matches: 6. The CDR3 has 17 residues. CDR3 DNA sequence: TGTGCCAGCAGCTTAGAGCCGGGACAGGGGGCGGCCAATGAGCAGTTCTTC. The encoded protein is CASSLEPGQGAANEQFF.

Here the CDR3 DNA reads TGTGCCAGCAGTGAAGCGTCTCACAGGGCAGTCAATCAGCCCCAGCATTTT. This encodes CASSEASHRAVNQPQHF. V usage is TRBV6-1 and J usage is TRBJ1-5, with a tentative D call TRBD1 (6 bases). V was pared by 0 bases and J by 3 bases, with 15 bases between. The CDR3 is 17 residues long. Germline V CDR1 and CDR2: MNHNS, SASEGT.

This chain uses TRBV20-1 with TRBJ2-3; TRBD2 might be the D (5 bases). The CDR3 is 16 residues long. Germline lookup yields CDR1 DFQATT and CDR2 SNEGSKA (reference sequence). V was clipped by 3 bases and J by 0 bases, with 16 bases between them. CDR3 DNA: TGCAGTGCTAGTAGGGCGCGGGTCCTCAGCACAGATACGCAGTATTTT. Amino acid sequence: CSASRARVLSTDTQYF.

Only one count was recorded for this clonotype. V usage is TRBV5-6 and J usage is TRBJ2-1; 10 positions agree with TRBD2. The germline V gene encodes CDR1 SGHDT and CDR2 YYEEEE. CDR3 length: 15 residues. V shed 6 bases, J shed 9 bases, and the junction held 12 bases outside the gene matches. The CDR3 protein is CASIKGVAGGCEQFF. The CDR3 coding sequence is TGTGCCAGCATTAAAGGGGTAGCGGGAGGCTGTGAGCAGTTCTTC.

The chain recombines TRBV29-1 with TRBJ2-3; 8 bases map to TRBD1. V lost 6 bases and J lost 4; bases outside the gene matches: 6. There are 13 residues in the CDR3. Per the germline V gene, CDR1 is SQVTM and CDR2 is ANQGSEA. In nucleotides, the CDR3 is TGCAGCGTCCGCAGGGGGCGGTCAGATACGCAGTATTTT. Translation gives CSVRRGRSDTQYF.

In this sample, this clonotype turned up once. The gene calls are TRBV5-6 and TRBJ2-3, with TRBD2 identical over 12 bases. The germline CDR1 and CDR2 sequences are SGHDT and YYEEEE. V trimming: 6 bases; J trimming: 0 bases; junction bases outside the gene matches: 8. This CDR3 has 17 residues. CDR3 DNA: TGTGCCAGCATCCGGAGACTAGCGGGGGTGAGCACAGATACGCAGTATTTT. It is translated as CASIRRLAGVSTDTQYF.

This chain uses TRBV7-2 with TRBJ2-1; 8 bases agree with TRBD2. The CDR3 consists of 17 residues. Trimming cost V 7 bases and J 5 bases; bases outside gene matches: 16. CDR1 is SGHTA, CDR2 FQGNSA, per germline. The CDR3 DNA is TGTGCCAGCACCCAATACGGGGGAGCGGGGGTGAACAATGAGCAGTTCTTC. It specifies CASTQYGGAGVNNEQFF.

This clonotype was counted a single time. The chain is built from TRBV4-2 and TRBJ1-2; TRBD1 might be the D (5 bases). Deletions cut 5 bases from V and 4 bases from J, with 20 bases between. Germline-derived CDR1 and CDR2 are LGHNA and YNFKEQ. The length of the CDR3 is 16 residues. The CDR3 DNA reads as TGTGCCAGCAGCTACCCTGAGGCAGGGAGAAGCTATGGCTACACCTTC. Protein sequence: CASSYPEAGRSYGYTF.

The table lists this clonotype with a few counts. V usage is TRBV9 and J usage is TRBJ2-5; the D is unclear. In germline, CDR1 is SGDLS, CDR2 YYNGEE. The V end lost 0 bases, the J end lost 4 bases, and 10 bases lay between the germline ends. The CDR3 spans 14 residues. The CDR3 region is CASSVDPYRETQYF. CDR3 nucleotide sequence: TGTGCCAGCAGCGTAGACCCGTACAGAGAGACCCAGTACTTC.

V is TRBV5-1 and J is TRBJ2-7; TRBD2 agrees at 8 bases. Germline values: CDR1 SGHRS, CDR2 YFSETQ. Trimming took 5 bases from V and 3 from J; bases not matched to a gene: 10. The CDR3 contains 15 residues. The CDR3 region has the DNA TGCGCCAGCAGTTCCGCGGGGGGACTGATCTACGAGCAGTACTTC. Encoded protein: CASSSAGGLIYEQYF.

The chain uses TRBV12-3 or TRBV12-4 and TRBJ1-5, with a weak D call TRBD1 (6 bases). The length of the CDR3 is 14 residues. Trimming cost V 5 bases and J 9 bases, with 17 bases left between them. CDR3 amino acids: CASSHQTGPGPQHF. The CDR3 DNA is TGTGCCAGCAGTCACCAGACAGGACCTGGGCCCCAGCATTTT.

The chain employs TRBV2 and TRBJ2-7, with D unclear. There are 16 residues in the CDR3. Germline CDR1 and CDR2: SNHLY and FYNNEI. Trimming removed 3 bases at V and 2 bases at J, with 17 bases between. CDR3 in amino acids: CASSDGPPRSTYEQYF. DNA of the CDR3: TGTGCCAGCAGTGACGGTCCACCCAGGAGCACCTACGAGCAGTACTTC.

This chain joins TRBV15 and TRBJ2-5; D gene uncertain. Germline assignment: CDR1 LNHNV and CDR2 YYDKDF (reference sequence). V lost 0 bases and J lost 2, with 4 bases in between. The CDR3 is 13 amino acids. CDR3 nucleotide sequence: TGTGCCACCAGCAGAGATCTACAAGAGACCCAGTACTTC. It is translated as CATSRDLQETQYF.

This clonotype was observed a handful of times. The chain couples TRBV5-1 to TRBJ2-4; D gene ambiguous. This CDR3 has 11 residues. V was clipped by 2 bases and J by 7 bases, with 4 bases between them. Germline values: CDR1 SGHRS, CDR2 YFSETQ. CDR3 loop: CASSFLNIQYF. The DNA for the CDR3 is TGCGCCAGCAGCTTCTTGAACATTCAGTACTTC.

J is TRBJ2-7 and V is TRBV2, with TRBD2 as a possible D gene (5 bases). CDR3 size: 14 residues. CDR1 is SNHLY and CDR2 is FYNNEI in the germline V gene. Trimming removed 9 bases at V and 0 bases at J, with 15 bases between. CDR3 in amino acids: CASVKEASSYEQYF. The CDR3 DNA reads as TGTGCCAGTGTGAAGGAGGCTAGCTCCTACGAGCAGTACTTC.

This chain joins TRBV7-2 and TRBJ2-7; D is possibly TRBD1 (6 bases). The CDR3 is made up of 14 amino acids. Germline CDR1 and CDR2: SGHTA and FQGNSA. The V and J ends lost 7 bases and 2 bases respectively, with 15 bases between them. The CDR3 reads CASNQQGGAYEQYF. The CDR3 DNA reads as TGTGCCAGCAATCAACAGGGTGGCGCCTACGAGCAGTACTTC. Together with reference TRBV7-2 and TRBJ2-7, the CDR3 gives the full variable domain: GAGVSQSPSNKVTEKGKDVELRCDPISGHTALYWYRQSLGQGLEFLIYFQGNSAPDKSGLPSDRFSAERTGGSVSTLTIQRTQQEDSAVYLCASNQQGGAYEQYFGPGTRLTVT.

This clonotype has only a few counts. The chain is built from TRBV11-1 and TRBJ2-1; 14 bases fit TRBD2. The CDR3 has 15 residues. Trimming at V came to 4 bases and at J to 9 bases, leaving 5 bases not matched to a gene. The germline V gene has CDR1 SGHAT and CDR2 FQDESV (reference sequence). CDR3: CASSSTSGRAGEQFF. CDR3 DNA: TGTGCCAGCAGCTCGACTAGCGGGAGGGCCGGTGAGCAGTTCTTC.

The chain employs TRBV7-2 and TRBJ2-3, with D possibly TRBD1 on 6 matching bases. From germline, CDR1 is SGHTA and CDR2 FQGNSA. This CDR3 region has 15 residues. CDR3 nucleotide sequence: TGTGCGCTGCGCCAGGGGCCGTCAAGCACAGATACGCAGTATTTT. Translation gives CALRQGPSSTDTQYF.

This clonotype has a handful of counts. The J gene is TRBJ2-7, the V gene TRBV4-3; no clear D. V was trimmed by 4 bases and J by 6 bases, leaving 16 bases between them. The germline gives CDR1 LGHNA, CDR2 YSLEER. The CDR3 covers 14 residues. In nucleotides, the CDR3 is TGCGCCAGCAGCCTAGGTCCCCGTCCCTTCGAGCAGTACTTC. Amino acid sequence: CASSLGPRPFEQYF.

This clonotype appeared a single time. The J gene is TRBJ1-2, the V gene TRBV7-9, with TRBD1 identical over 9 bases. Germline V CDR1 and CDR2: SEHNR, FQNEAQ (reference sequence). The CDR3 has 14 residues. The V segment lost 3 bases and the J segment 4 bases; nucleotides outside the gene matches: 3. In nucleotides, the CDR3 is TGTGCCAGCAGCTTTGAGGACAGGGGCTATGGCTACACCTTC. This encodes CASSFEDRGYGYTF.